This T cell receptor beta chain originates from a study of OX40 agonist ivuxolimab in advanced cancers. Note on this clone: Its specificity is unknown.

Losses at the gene ends were 3 bases for V and 0 bases for J; bases not matched to a gene: 1. Germline assignment: CDR1 LNHNV and CDR2 YYDKDF (reference sequence). CDR3 length: 15 amino acids. Points from the study as a whole: Some patients without response likewise showed low normalized clonal expansion.

Assay used: immunoSEQ multiplex PCR; TCRdb lists only in-frame clones, some missing. This table has about 80,000 clones, roughly 92% appearing once. The source is an adult with an advanced solid tumor such as melanoma, head and neck, liver or kidney cancer. This sample comprised CD4+ or CD8+ T cells sorted from blood, obtained in a trial of the OX40 agonist ivuxolimab. The genes are TRBV15 and TRBJ1-3; TRBD1 aligns across 8 bases. The CDR3, as DNA: TGTGCCACCAGCAGCGACAGGGGCTCTGGAAACACCATATATTTT. Translated, it gives CATSSDRGSGNTIYF.